Below are 16 T cell receptor beta chains sequenced from a single sample in a study of blood T cell repertoires in COVID-19. TCRdb's table, derived via immunoSEQ multiplex PCR, lists solely in-frame clones and lacks some. The table has about 150,000 clones, almost 85% seen once; the top ten hold about 15%. The material sequenced was peripheral blood. The source is a human donor with acute or convalescent COVID-19. The donor label of this sample is uncertain.

The chain combines TRBV7-3 with TRBJ2-1; a weak D match, TRBD2 (7 bases). This CDR3 is built from 14 residues. Germline CDR1 reads SGHTA; CDR2 reads FQGTGA. The ends were cut back, 5 bases at V and 7 bases at J, with 15 bases in the middle. CDR3 coding DNA: TGTGCCAGCAGCCCCCCGGGGGGCATGAATGAGCAGTTCTTC. Encoded protein: CASSPPGGMNEQFF.

The J gene is TRBJ2-1, the V gene TRBV7-2; tentative D call: TRBD1 (6 bases). Germline V CDR1 and CDR2: SGHTA, FQGNSA. This CDR3 spans 16 amino acids. Between the trimmed V and J ends, which lost 5 bases and 6 bases, there was a span of 20 bases. As DNA, the CDR3 is TGTGCCAGCAGCACCGCCGGGACACTGGTTAGCAATGAGCAGTTCTTC. This translates into CASSTAGTLVSNEQFF.

This rearrangement joins TRBV3-1 (or the pseudogene TRBV3-2) to TRBJ1-2; D perhaps matches TRBD1 (5 bases). CDR3 length: 12 amino acids. V was clipped by 4 bases and J by 5 bases, with 8 bases between them. Per germline, CDR1 LGHDT and CDR2 YNNKEL (reference sequence). Here the CDR3 reads CASSLDRYGYTF. CDR3 DNA sequence: TGTGCCAGCAGCCTCGACAGATATGGCTACACCTTC.

V and J are TRBV19 and TRBJ1-1; D perhaps matches TRBD1 (6 bases). The CDR3 spans 15 residues. The germline gives CDR1 LNHDA, CDR2 SQIVND (reference sequence). Trimming took off 7 bases at V and 3 bases at J, with 18 bases between the two ends. The CDR3, as DNA: TGTGCCAGTACCTCTAGGGGGGGGCGGTACACTGAAGCTTTCTTT. This codes for CASTSRGGRYTEAFF.

This chain connects TRBV19 to TRBJ1-2; 8 bases are shared with TRBD1. This CDR3 is 14 amino acids long. The germline gives CDR1 LNHDA, CDR2 SQIVND (reference sequence). Trimming cost V 4 bases and J 5 bases; bases outside gene matches: 6. The CDR3 protein is CASSTDRESYGYTF. The CDR3 DNA is TGTGCCAGTAGTACGGACAGGGAGTCTTATGGCTACACCTTC.

This clone was seen only once. J is TRBJ2-3 and V is TRBV5-4; the D is unclear. This CDR3 has 12 residues. The germline V gene encodes CDR1 SGHNT and CDR2 YYREEE (reference sequence). V was cut by 4 bases and J by 3 bases, with 6 bases left in between. In DNA, the CDR3 is TGTGCCAGCAGCCGAGGAACAGATACGCAGTATTTT. Protein sequence: CASSRGTDTQYF. The entire variable domain, with the rest obtained from reference TRBV5-4 and TRBJ2-3, is as follows: ETGVTQSPTHLIKTRGQQVTLRCSSQSGHNTVSWYQQALGQGPQFIFQYYREEENGRGNFPPRFSGLQFPNYSSELNVNALELDDSALYLCASSRGTDTQYFGPGTRLTVL.

This clone is a singleton in its sample. This chain joins TRBV29-1 and TRBJ1-2; D not resolved. V was clipped by 3 bases and J by 1 base, with 12 bases between them. Germline assignment: CDR1 SQVTM and CDR2 ANQGSEA. The CDR3 length is 14 residues. This CDR3 reads CSVDPGLLNYGYTF. DNA for the CDR3: TGCAGCGTTGACCCAGGACTGCTTAACTATGGCTACACCTTC.

Notes on this clone: Other DNA sequences within the sample encode an identical CDR3. The rearrangement joins TRBV18 to TRBJ2-7; TRBD1 matches 8 bases. This CDR3 has 13 residues. After removal of 6 bases from V and 6 bases from J, the junction contained 7 bases not matched to a gene. Germline V lookup: CDR1 KGHSH, CDR2 LQKENI. CDR3 in amino acids: CASSPDRAGEQYF. In DNA form, the CDR3 reads TGTGCCAGCTCGCCGGACAGGGCGGGCGAGCAGTACTTC. The full variable domain, in which reference TRBV18 and TRBJ2-7 provide the parts outside the CDR3, is NAGVMQNPRHLVRRRGQEARLRCSPMKGHSHVYWYRQLPEEGLKFMVYLQKENIIDESGMPKERFSAEFPKEGPSILRIQQVVRGDSAAYFCASSPDRAGEQYFGPGTRLTVT.

The CDR3 region has the DNA TGTGCCAGCAGTCAACAGGGACAGACTTTAGTCAATTCACCCCTCCACTTT. This translates into CASSQQGQTLVNSPLHF. This chain joins TRBV3-1 (or the pseudogene TRBV3-2) and TRBJ1-6; 7 nucleotides line up with TRBD1. This CDR3 contains 17 residues. Germline V lookup: CDR1 LGHDT, CDR2 YNNKEL (reference sequence). The V segment lost 6 bases and the J segment 7 bases; nucleotides outside the gene matches: 15.

This chain joins TRBV5-1 and TRBJ1-3; perhaps TRBD1 as D (6 bases). Trimming cost V 1 base and J 0 bases, with 8 bases left between them. Germline-derived CDR1 and CDR2 are SGHRS and YFSETQ. CDR3 length: 15 amino acids. For the CDR3, the DNA is TGCGCCAGCAGCTTGTCGGACAGCTCTGGAAACACCATATATTTT. This gives the protein CASSLSDSSGNTIYF.

This clone has only one observation. This sequence joins TRBV2 and TRBJ2-5, with D perhaps matching TRBD2 (7 bases). CDR1 and CDR2 from the germline V gene are SNHLY and FYNNEI. The CDR3 has 16 amino acids. Trimming removed 7 bases from V and 5 bases from J, with 23 bases in between. The CDR3 DNA reads TGTGCCAGCACCGGAGTGAGGGGGGGCCTTGGGGAGACCCAGTACTTC. Encoded protein: CASTGVRGGLGETQYF.

Concerning this clone: The junction shows a germline mismatch at one end, possibly a read error. The gene calls are TRBV7-7 and TRBJ2-7, with D possibly TRBD2 on 6 matching bases. The CDR3 spans 13 residues. Germline CDR1 SSHAT, CDR2 FNYEAQ (reference sequence). The CDR3 DNA reads TGTGCTAGCAGCTGGGGGGTGACCTACGAGCAGTACTTC. Translation: CASSWGVTYEQYF.

The V call is TRBV29-1, the J call TRBJ2-7, with D possibly being TRBD1 (6 bases). CDR1 SQVTM and CDR2 ANQGSEA come from the germline V gene. V lost 5 bases and J lost 0, with 8 bases in between. The CDR3 is made up of 12 amino acids. This CDR3 is CSVRQASYEQYF. CDR3 sequence (DNA): TGCAGCGTTCGACAGGCCTCCTACGAGCAGTACTTC.

The chain couples TRBV20-1 to TRBJ2-5, with D maybe TRBD2 (7 bases). Trimming stripped 3 bases from V and 5 bases from J, with 16 bases between. Looked up from germline, CDR1 is DFQATT and CDR2 is SNEGSKA (reference sequence). This CDR3 region has 14 residues. This CDR3 is CSASRGDYRETQYF. DNA for the CDR3: TGCAGTGCTAGTAGGGGGGACTATAGGGAGACCCAGTACTTC.

The CDR3 loop reads CASSGTSVAYEQYF. CDR3 nucleotides: TGCGCCAGCAGCGGGACTAGCGTAGCCTACGAGCAGTACTTC. The chain combines TRBV10-2 with TRBJ2-7, with TRBD2 matching 10 bases. Germline values: CDR1 WSHSY, CDR2 SAAADI. The CDR3 runs 14 residues. The junction had 4 bases not matched to a gene; V was cut back by 6 bases and J by 2 bases.

The table lists this clone with a few counts. The V and J genes are TRBV12-3 or TRBV12-4 and TRBJ1-1; no definite D call. The CDR3 length is 13 residues. The V end lost 3 bases, the J end lost 4 bases, and 9 bases lay between the germline ends. The CDR3 protein is CASSFGGGTEAFF. The CDR3 DNA sequence: TGTGCCAGCAGTTTCGGAGGAGGCACTGAAGCTTTCTTT.